These 7 T cell receptor beta chains were all obtained from the same sample, sequenced in a study of T cell responses to AZD1222 COVID-19 vaccine. Method: immunoSEQ multiplex PCR; TCRdb's copy keeps in-frame clones and lacks some. The table lists tens of thousands of clones, 90% of them singletons, with around 4.9% in the top ten. The input for sequencing was peripheral blood, taken on day 0 of AZD1222 vaccination. Source of these receptors: an adult in good health.

The J gene is TRBJ2-5, the V gene TRBV7-9, with 7 nucleotides matching TRBD1. Germline lookup yields CDR1 SEHNR and CDR2 FQNEAQ (reference sequence). This CDR3 has 17 residues. Unmatched junction bases numbered 10, after V lost 1 base and J lost 2 bases. The CDR3 bases are TGTGCCAGCAGCTTAGATTTATCCGGCAGGGGGCAAGAGACCCAGTACTTC. This codes for CASSLDLSGRGQETQYF.

The chain recombines TRBV2 with TRBJ1-1; 10 nucleotides line up with TRBD1. Germline values: CDR1 SNHLY, CDR2 FYNNEI. J lost 6 bases, V lost 7 bases, and 11 bases had no gene match. The CDR3 runs to 15 residues. CDR3 protein: CASTRTGGVEAEAFF. DNA of the CDR3: TGTGCCAGCACCCGGACAGGGGGGGTTGAGGCTGAAGCTTTCTTT.

The CDR3 spells CASSHGQVEGNTIYF. In DNA, the CDR3 is TGTGCCAGCAGCCATGGACAGGTCGAGGGAAACACCATATATTTT. The chain couples TRBV7-8 to TRBJ1-3, with TRBD1 matching 7 bases. The CDR3 contains 15 residues. Germline V gives CDR1 SGHVS, CDR2 FQNEAQ. Trimming at V came to 5 bases and at J to 4 bases, leaving 8 bases not matched to a gene.

This chain joins TRBV27 and TRBJ2-1, with 9 bases aligning to TRBD1. Germline trimming cut 0 bases from V and 5 bases from J; bases unmatched to any gene: 8. Per germline, CDR1 MNHEY and CDR2 SMNVEV (reference sequence). The CDR3 covers 17 residues. CDR3 nucleotides: TGTGCCAGCAGTTTATCACGCGGGACAGGGAGGAACAATGAGCAGTTCTTC. The encoded protein is CASSLSRGTGRNNEQFF.

This chain joins TRBV20-1 and TRBJ2-3; D is ambiguous. Looked up from germline, CDR1 is DFQATT and CDR2 is SNEGSKA (reference sequence). Trimming pared 5 bases from V and 5 bases from J, leaving 5 bases between. The CDR3 consists of 10 residues. The CDR3, as DNA: TGCAGTGCTGAGAAAGATACGCAGTATTTT. This encodes CSAEKDTQYF.

The chain is built from TRBV29-1 and TRBJ2-3; D gene uncertain. V was pared by 5 bases and J by 0 bases, with 9 bases between. The CDR3 length is 13 residues. Germline CDR1 SQVTM, CDR2 ANQGSEA. The DNA for the CDR3 is TGCAGCGTTAGGGCAGATAGCACAGATACGCAGTATTTT. Residues: CSVRADSTDTQYF.

V usage is TRBV6-4 and J usage is TRBJ1-3; D ambiguous. This CDR3 region has 15 residues. CDR1 is MRHNA and CDR2 is SNTAGT in the germline V gene. Deletions cut 5 bases from V and 2 bases from J, with 13 bases between. CDR3 nucleotide sequence: TGTGCCAGCAGTACTGACTATGGGACTGGAAACACCATATATTTT. As protein: CASSTDYGTGNTIYF.